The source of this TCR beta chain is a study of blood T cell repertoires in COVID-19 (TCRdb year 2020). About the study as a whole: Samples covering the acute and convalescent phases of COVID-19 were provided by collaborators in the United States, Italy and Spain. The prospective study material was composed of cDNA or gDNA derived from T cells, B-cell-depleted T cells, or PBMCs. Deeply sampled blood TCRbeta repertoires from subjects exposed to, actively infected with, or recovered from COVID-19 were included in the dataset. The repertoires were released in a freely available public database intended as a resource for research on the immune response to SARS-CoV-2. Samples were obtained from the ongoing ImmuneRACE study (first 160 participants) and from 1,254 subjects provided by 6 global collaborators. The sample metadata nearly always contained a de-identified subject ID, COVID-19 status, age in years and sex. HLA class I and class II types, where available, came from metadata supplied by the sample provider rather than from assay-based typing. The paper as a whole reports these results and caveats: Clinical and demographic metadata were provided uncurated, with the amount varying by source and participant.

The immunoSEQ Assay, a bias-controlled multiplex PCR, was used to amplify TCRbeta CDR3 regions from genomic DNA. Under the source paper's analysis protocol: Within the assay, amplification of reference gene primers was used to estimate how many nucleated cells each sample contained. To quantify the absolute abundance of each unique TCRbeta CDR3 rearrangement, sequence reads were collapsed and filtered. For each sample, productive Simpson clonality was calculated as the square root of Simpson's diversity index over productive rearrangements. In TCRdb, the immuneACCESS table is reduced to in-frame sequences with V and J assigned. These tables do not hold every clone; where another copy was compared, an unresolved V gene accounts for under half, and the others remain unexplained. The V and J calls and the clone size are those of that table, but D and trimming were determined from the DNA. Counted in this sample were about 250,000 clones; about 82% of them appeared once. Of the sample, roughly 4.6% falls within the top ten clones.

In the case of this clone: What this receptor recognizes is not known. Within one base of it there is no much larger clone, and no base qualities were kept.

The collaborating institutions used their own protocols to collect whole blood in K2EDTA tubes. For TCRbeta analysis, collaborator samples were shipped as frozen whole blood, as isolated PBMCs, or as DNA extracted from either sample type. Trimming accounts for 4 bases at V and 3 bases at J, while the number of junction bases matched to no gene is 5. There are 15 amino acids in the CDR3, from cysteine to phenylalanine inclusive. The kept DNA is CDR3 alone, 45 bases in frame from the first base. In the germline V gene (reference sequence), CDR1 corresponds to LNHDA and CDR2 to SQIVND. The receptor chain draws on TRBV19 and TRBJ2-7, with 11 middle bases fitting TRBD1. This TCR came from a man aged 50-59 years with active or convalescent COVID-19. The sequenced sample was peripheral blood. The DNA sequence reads TGTGCCAGTAGTACAACCGGGACAGGGGGCTACGAGCAGTACTTC. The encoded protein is CASSTTGTGGYEQYF.